The 7 T cell receptor beta chains below come from one sample, sequenced in a study of T cell changes during pregnancy in multiple sclerosis. Clones were read by immunoSEQ multiplex PCR, and TCRdb kept only the in-frame ones, dropping some. The sample contains tens of thousands of clones, 90% to 95% of which appear only once. Specimen: peripheral blood, collected in the third trimester of pregnancy. The receptors here all came from a female donor with multiple sclerosis, enrolled in a pregnancy study.

This rearrangement joins TRBV30 to TRBJ1-3; 8 positions agree with TRBD1. Germline CDR1 is GTSNPN and CDR2 is SVGIG (reference sequence). CDR3 length: 14 residues. V trimming: 5 bases; J trimming: 4 bases; junction bases outside the gene matches: 7. CDR3 protein: CAWRWTGFGNTIYF. Written as DNA, the CDR3 is TGTGCCTGGCGTTGGACAGGGTTCGGAAACACCATATATTTT.

J is TRBJ2-7 and V is TRBV28, with 14 positions matching TRBD2. Germline loops: CDR1 MDHEN, CDR2 SYDVKM. Unmatched junction bases numbered 10, after V lost 5 bases and J lost 7 bases. This CDR3 has 16 residues. CDR3 protein: CASSHKTSGGGGEQYF. The CDR3 bases are TGTGCCAGCAGTCATAAGACTAGCGGGGGGGGCGGAGAGCAGTACTTC.

This clone was detected only a few times. The gene calls are TRBV7-2 and TRBJ2-2, with TRBD1 matching over 9 bases. The length of the CDR3 is 14 residues. Germline loops: CDR1 SGHTA, CDR2 FQGNSA. V dropped 7 bases and J dropped 5; count of bases not matched to a gene: 5. CDR3 region: CASKDRGRTGELFF. CDR3 nucleotide sequence: TGTGCCAGCAAGGACAGGGGTCGAACCGGGGAGCTGTTTTTT.

The chain has TRBV5-1 and TRBJ2-1; TRBD2 matches at 7 bases. Germline V gives CDR1 SGHRS, CDR2 YFSETQ. This CDR3 comprises 15 residues. V dropped 0 bases and J dropped 3; count of bases not matched to a gene: 3. CDR3 loop: CASSLVSSGYNEQFF. As DNA, the CDR3 is TGCGCCAGCAGCTTGGTGTCTAGCGGCTACAATGAGCAGTTCTTC.

The chain has TRBV10-1 and TRBJ2-7, with TRBD1 identical over 7 bases. The CDR3 loop spans 20 amino acids. Germline trimming cut 2 bases from V and 5 bases from J; bases unmatched to any gene: 24. Germline CDR1 reads WNHNN; CDR2 reads SYGVQD (reference sequence). The CDR3, as DNA: TGCGCCAGCAGTGAGGAGGGACAAGCCCCCCTCTGGGACAGACCCGACGAGCAGTACTTC. Translating gives CASSEEGQAPLWDRPDEQYF.

This clone is a singleton in its sample. The chain joins TRBV11-2 to TRBJ2-7, with 7 bases that match TRBD2. The CDR3 is 15 amino acids. Unmatched junction bases numbered 5, after V lost 1 base and J lost 2 bases. Germline V CDR1 and CDR2: SGHAT, FQNNGV. This chain's CDR3 is CASSLVSSGPYEQYF. In nucleotides, the CDR3 is TGTGCCAGCAGCTTAGTTTCTAGCGGTCCCTACGAGCAGTACTTC.

V is TRBV6-1 and J is TRBJ2-3, with no clear D. V was cut by 2 bases and J by 3 bases, with 12 bases left in between. Per the germline V gene, CDR1 is MNHNS and CDR2 is SASEGT. The CDR3 is made up of 15 amino acids. The CDR3 loop is CASSEIGDWTDTQYF. CDR3 nucleotides: TGTGCCAGCAGTGAAATAGGAGATTGGACAGATACGCAGTATTTT.